The 25 T cell receptor beta chains listed next were all sequenced from one sample in a study of beta chain features in type 1 diabetes. Investigators reverse transcribed all isolated RNA, so they sequenced expressed TCRB transcripts. Measured with immunoSEQ multiplex PCR; TCRdb has only the in-frame clones, and not every one. In the table there are around 500,000 clones, approximately 30% of which are singletons. Sequencing input: naive CD4+ T cells from blood. The receptor source for this set is a man between 18 and 35 years old in good health.

This chain connects TRBV5-1 to TRBJ2-1; 7 nucleotides match TRBD2. The V and J ends lost 4 bases and 9 bases, in that order; junction bases with no gene match: 16. Germline V gene sequence: CDR1 SGHRS, CDR2 YFSETQ. CDR3 size: 16 residues. This chain's CDR3 is CASSRRGAGPEGEQFF. CDR3 DNA: TGCGCCAGCAGCCGCCGAGGAGCGGGACCCGAGGGTGAGCAGTTCTTC.

This chain uses TRBV10-3 with TRBJ2-1; 7 nucleotides align to TRBD2. The germline CDR1 and CDR2 sequences are ENHRY and SYGVKD. The J segment lost 7 bases and the V segment lost 4 bases, leaving 10 bases of the junction unmatched. The CDR3 spans 15 residues. The CDR3 sequence is CAISGGGGGENEQFF. As DNA, the CDR3 is TGTGCCATCAGTGGAGGCGGGGGAGGCGAGAATGAGCAGTTCTTC.

A few counts support this clone. This chain links TRBV29-1 with TRBJ1-1; D is undetermined. The germline gives CDR1 SQVTM, CDR2 ANQGSEA. The CDR3 spans 12 residues. Trimming shortened V by 7 bases and J by 3 bases, and 12 bases separated the two germline ends. In DNA form, the CDR3 reads TGCAGCGGTTCCCCGGGGTACACTGAAGCTTTCTTT. Residues: CSGSPGYTEAFF.

In its sample, this clone was seen a few times. The rearrangement joins TRBV7-3 to TRBJ2-2; 12 bases line up with TRBD2. Trimming at V came to 5 bases and at J to 4 bases, leaving 2 bases not matched to a gene. Per the germline V gene, CDR1 is SGHTA and CDR2 is FQGTGA. The CDR3 covers 15 residues. The CDR3 sequence: CASSATSGGTGELFF. The CDR3 DNA follows: TGTGCCAGCAGCGCGACTAGCGGGGGCACCGGGGAGCTGTTTTTT.

This clone was seen more than once but under ten times. Other DNA sequences in the sample encode the same CDR3. The V call is TRBV30, the J call TRBJ2-1, with D perhaps matching TRBD2 (6 bases). Germline V gives CDR1 GTSNPN, CDR2 SVGIG (reference sequence). This CDR3 contains 12 residues. Deletions cut 3 bases from V and 6 bases from J, with 9 bases between. CDR3 residues: CAWSGSSNEQFF. DNA for the CDR3: TGTGCCTGGAGCGGGAGCAGCAATGAGCAGTTCTTC.

The chain joins TRBV7-9 to TRBJ1-2; possible D gene TRBD1, 5 bases. Per the germline V gene, CDR1 is SEHNR and CDR2 is FQNEAQ (reference sequence). The CDR3 contains 11 residues. The CDR3 reads CAGQRDYGYTF. DNA of the CDR3: TGTGCAGGACAACGGGATTATGGCTACACCTTC.

The rearrangement uses TRBV7-9 and TRBJ2-1, with D maybe TRBD1 (6 bases). The CDR3 runs 14 residues. V dropped 3 bases and J dropped 3 bases, with 9 bases sitting between them. Germline assignment: CDR1 SEHNR and CDR2 FQNEAQ (reference sequence). This chain's CDR3 is CASSFRGLYNEQFF. The DNA of the CDR3 is TGTGCCAGCAGCTTCAGGGGCCTCTACAATGAGCAGTTCTTC.

This chain's CDR3 is CSVEDRKIVYTEAFF. In DNA form, the CDR3 reads TGCAGCGTTGAAGATCGAAAAATAGTTTACACTGAAGCTTTCTTT. The chain employs TRBV29-1 and TRBJ1-1; the D is unclear. V was trimmed by 0 bases and J by 3 bases, leaving 14 bases between them. The CDR3 extends over 15 amino acids. CDR1 and CDR2 (germline): SQVTM, ANQGSEA.

At least ten counts were recorded for this clone. Other nucleotide sequences from this sample produce the same CDR3. The rearrangement joins TRBV28 to TRBJ2-1, with D uncertain. CDR1 is MDHEN, CDR2 SYDVKM, per germline. This CDR3 has 11 amino acids. Trimming left V 3 bases short and J 3 bases short, with 0 bases between. CDR3 residues: CASSFYNEQFF. The CDR3 DNA is TGTGCCAGCAGTTTCTACAATGAGCAGTTCTTC.

This clone occurred a few times. Additional DNA sequences in this sample encode the identical CDR3. The rearrangement joins TRBV5-4 to TRBJ2-1, with D unclear. V lost 4 bases and J lost 4, with 3 bases in between. This CDR3 comprises 11 residues. Germline-derived CDR1 and CDR2 are SGHNT and YYREEE (reference sequence). This CDR3 is CASSLYNEQFF. For the CDR3, the DNA is TGTGCCAGCAGCCTTTACAATGAGCAGTTCTTC.

The chain combines TRBV28 with TRBJ2-1; 10 bases map to TRBD2. Germline CDR1 reads MDHEN; CDR2 reads SYDVKM. The CDR3 length is 14 residues. V was clipped by 7 bases and J by 7 bases; unmatched bases: 7. In nucleotides, the CDR3 is TGTGCCAGCAACCTACTAGCGGGGCAGAATGAGCAGTTCTTC. Translated: CASNLLAGQNEQFF.

V and J are TRBV9 and TRBJ1-4; possible D gene TRBD1, 6 bases. V shed 5 bases and J shed 8 bases, with 16 bases lying between them. The CDR3 spans 14 residues. Looked up from germline, CDR1 is SGDLS and CDR2 is YYNGEE. CDR3 sequence: CASSADGGGEKLFF. DNA for the CDR3: TGTGCCAGCAGTGCGGACGGAGGGGGAGAAAAACTGTTTTTT. The full variable domain, its missing parts supplied by reference TRBV9 and TRBJ1-4, is DSGVTQTPKHLITATGQRVTLRCSPRSGDLSVYWYQQSLDQGLQFLIQYYNGEERAKGNILERFSAQQFPDLHSELNLSSLELGDSALYFCASSADGGGEKLFFGSGTQLSVL.

This clone was seen a handful of times. V is TRBV7-9 and J is TRBJ1-3; no clear D gene. The germline gives CDR1 SEHNR, CDR2 FQNEAQ (reference sequence). V was shortened by 3 bases and J by 3 bases, with 3 bases between the two germline ends. The CDR3 has 12 amino acids. As DNA, the CDR3 is TGTGCCAGCAGCTTTCTTGGAAACACCATATATTTT. This codes for CASSFLGNTIYF.

Written as DNA, the CDR3 is TGTGCCATCAGGGGCGGGGGCACCACCTACGAGCAGTACTTC. This encodes CAIRGGGTTYEQYF. The gene calls are TRBV10-3 and TRBJ2-7, with D maybe TRBD2 (7 bases). The CDR3 contains 14 residues. The germline gives CDR1 ENHRY, CDR2 SYGVKD. Trimming removed 6 bases at V and 2 bases at J, with 14 bases between.

This clone appeared a few times. The V gene is TRBV29-1, the J gene TRBJ1-2; D unclear. There are 13 residues in the CDR3. Germline CDR1 and CDR2: SQVTM and ANQGSEA. The ends were cut back, 4 bases at V and 3 bases at J, with 12 bases in the middle. The CDR3 DNA is TGCAGCGTTGCGGGCGGCCAGCACTATGGCTACACCTTC. Amino acid sequence: CSVAGGQHYGYTF. The full variable domain, in which reference TRBV29-1 and TRBJ1-2 provide the parts outside the CDR3, is SAVISQKPSRDICQRGTSLTIQCQVDSQVTMMFWYRQQPGQSLTLIATANQGSEATYESGFVIDKFPISRPNLTFSTLTVSNMSPEDSSIYLCSVAGGQHYGYTFGSGTRLTVV.

This clone was seen more than once but under ten times. The chain has TRBV30 and TRBJ1-3, with unresolved D. This CDR3 comprises 13 residues. Germline V gene data show CDR1 as GTSNPN and CDR2 as SVGIG (reference sequence). Trimming shortened V by 3 bases and J by 2 bases, and 8 bases separated the two germline ends. The CDR3 here is CAWRIWAGNTIYF. CDR3 DNA sequence: TGTGCCTGGAGAATTTGGGCTGGAAACACCATATATTTT.

J is TRBJ2-5 and V is TRBV2, with a tentative D call TRBD1 (6 bases). The CDR3 is made up of 11 amino acids. V dropped 5 bases and J dropped 7 bases, with 8 bases sitting between them. Germline assignment: CDR1 SNHLY and CDR2 FYNNEI. CDR3: CASSLQGTQYF. CDR3 nucleotides: TGTGCCAGCAGTTTACAGGGGACCCAGTACTTC.

Only a few counts were recorded for this clone. The CDR3 nucleotides are TGTGCCAGCAGCTTGCGGGAGGGCCGAGATACGCAGTATTTT. As protein: CASSLREGRDTQYF. The J gene is TRBJ2-3, the V gene TRBV7-2; the match to TRBD2 covers 9 bases. V was pared by 3 bases and J by 5 bases, with 3 bases of the junction left unmatched. Germline V gene data show CDR1 as SGHTA and CDR2 as FQGNSA. The CDR3 runs 14 residues.

This chain links TRBV29-1 with TRBJ1-1, with D possibly matching TRBD1 (6 bases). The ends were cut back, 1 base at V and 0 bases at J, with 18 bases in the middle. CDR1 and CDR2 (germline): SQVTM, ANQGSEA. The CDR3 totals 17 residues. The CDR3 DNA reads TGCAGCGTTGAAGCCGTTCCCGGGGGGCCCTTGAACACTGAAGCTTTCTTT. Encoded protein: CSVEAVPGGPLNTEAFF.

The chain couples TRBV4-2 to TRBJ2-7, with 8 positions matching TRBD1. The ends lost 1 base at V and 4 bases at J; junction bases unmatched: 9. This CDR3 contains 16 residues. Germline V gene data show CDR1 as LGHNA and CDR2 as YNFKEQ. The DNA of the CDR3 is TGTGCCAGCAGCCAAGGGGGATGGGGACAGGTATACGAGCAGTACTTC. Protein product: CASSQGGWGQVYEQYF.

The chain joins TRBV2 to TRBJ1-1, with D uncertain. CDR3 length: 12 amino acids. The germline gives CDR1 SNHLY, CDR2 FYNNEI. V was trimmed by 5 bases and J by 5 bases, leaving 9 bases between them. CDR3 sequence reads: CASSRWITEAFF. CDR3 in DNA: TGTGCCAGCAGTCGATGGATTACTGAAGCTTTCTTT.

This chain joins TRBV13 and TRBJ1-2, with D tentatively TRBD1 (5 bases). With 5 bases removed from V and 8 bases from J, the gap between germline ends came to 18 bases. The CDR3 length is 14 residues. Germline values: CDR1 PRHDT, CDR2 FYEKMQ (reference sequence). The CDR3 DNA is TGTGCCAGCAGCCGCAGGGAAGGGCTCTACGGCTACACCTTC. Translating gives CASSRREGLYGYTF.

V is TRBV4-1 and J is TRBJ2-4; 10 bases fit TRBD1. This CDR3 contains 15 residues. Germline CDR1 and CDR2: MGHRA and YSYEKL. The V gene end was trimmed by 3 bases and the J gene end by 7 bases; junction bases not matched to a gene: 6. The DNA of the CDR3 is TGCGCCAGCAGCCACCCGGGACAGGGGTTCAACATTCAGTACTTC. Its translation: CASSHPGQGFNIQYF.

The rearrangement joins TRBV4-1 to TRBJ2-4; the D is unclear. Germline CDR1 reads MGHRA; CDR2 reads YSYEKL. CDR3 size: 17 residues. Trimming took 0 bases from V and 1 from J, leaving 13 bases between them. This chain's CDR3 is CASSQDRSGPAKNIQYF. The CDR3, as DNA: TGCGCCAGCAGCCAAGATCGATCCGGGCCGGCCAAAAACATTCAGTACTTC.

There are a few counts of this clone. Mismatch with germline at one junction end may stem from a read error. The chain links TRBV7-2 to TRBJ2-4; D is perhaps TRBD2 (6 bases). Germline CDR1 is SGHTA and CDR2 is FQGNSA. The CDR3 is 13 amino acids. CDR3 in amino acids: CASSISFSGEVFF. The CDR3 nucleotides read TGTGCCAGCAGCATTAGCTTTTCGGGAGAGGTGTTCTTC.